Reported below is one TCR beta chain. Its antigen is unknown. No per-base quality is available; no much larger clone lies one base away. The sample originates from a study of PD-1 blockade in classical Hodgkin lymphoma (TCRdb year 2020). Turning to the overall study: Nivolumab dosing was 3 mg/kg intravenously every 2 weeks, continuing until either disease progression or unacceptable toxicity. The study used TCR beta sequencing and CyTOF to define a peripheral blood immune signature of response to PD-1 blockade in classical Hodgkin lymphoma. The investigation overall reported the following: CD4+ but not CD8+ TCR diversity rose significantly by C4D1 (p=0.0027 vs p=0.16), most apparent in complete responders (p=0.02). Among trial patients, those achieving complete response had baseline diversity similar to that of newly diagnosed patients, while diversity was significantly lower in partial responders and progressors. Newly diagnosed patients were reported to have lower baseline TCR diversity than healthy donors, and relapsed/refractory patients were reported to have lower baseline TCR diversity still. Patients starting nivolumab less than 1 year after ASCT had lower diversity and were excluded from later analyses to avoid confounding by immune reconstitution. Only a single clinical trial cohort was studied, and what caused the repertoire differences, possibly disease activity or prior therapy, remained undefined.

The germline V gene supplies CDR1 SGHDT and CDR2 YYEEEE. Relative to germline, V is 1 base shorter and J is 5 bases shorter, with 13 bases between their ends. Spanning cysteine to phenylalanine, the CDR3 consists of 14 amino acids. Solely the CDR3 DNA is kept, with 42 bases framed from the first base. Per the publication, the time point label means: cycle 1 day 1 (C1D1), immediately before nivolumab initiation. All trial patients had relapsed after autologous stem cell transplantation, with cohorts A, B and C differing in prior brentuximab vedotin exposure. The trial cohort included 55 to 60 patients with relapsed/refractory classical Hodgkin lymphoma, and each patient had a best overall response of complete response, partial response or progressive disease. Trial patients were treated with single-agent nivolumab in the multi-cohort phase II CheckMate 205 trial. An independent review committee assessed best overall response by applying the 2007 International Working Group response criteria. Trial PBMCs were collected just before the start of nivolumab (C1D1) and during therapy at cycle 2 day 1 and cycle 4 day 1. After peripheral blood was drawn into 8 mL Vacutainer Cell Preparation Tubes, PBMCs were isolated by centrifugation and then cryopreserved.

The Qiagen DNeasy kit was used to extract genomic DNA from unsorted PBMCs and from the negatively selected CD4+ and CD8+ fractions. TCR beta CDR3 regions were subjected to amplification by immunoSEQ multiplex PCR with primers that anneal to V and J segments. A synthetic immune receptor repertoire was used to minimize amplification bias, and any residual bias was removed computationally once sequencing was done. The authors' analysis ran thus. Custom Python scripts were used to quantify repertoire diversity as the Shannon entropy index. Unsorted, CD4+ and CD8+ repertoires were analyzed separately, except in combined analyses where CD4+ and CD8+ sequences were merged in silico. A clone counted as expanded when the clone's frequency after treatment rose at least 2-fold relative to C1D1, and clones undetected at baseline were given a pseudocount of 0.5. Clones with 0 or 1 copy at C1D1 were classified as singleton clones, and clones with 2 or more copies were classified as non-singleton clones. Clones expanded in unsorted samples were annotated as CD4+, CD8+ or unknown by matching protein sequences in sorted samples from the same patient. Wilcoxon tests on paired samples were used to test diversity changes from C1D1 to C4D1. In its TCRdb copy, this immuneACCESS table keeps in-frame sequences only and misses some clones. Where compared with another copy, unresolved V genes explain less than half of these, and the others have no known cause. That table is the source of V, J and clone size, and D and trimming were worked out from the DNA. This sample comprises 40,000 or so clones, less than 80% of them detected only once. The ten largest clones capture 11% of the sample.

The receptor was isolated from a human donor with classical Hodgkin lymphoma. Rearrangement joined TRBV5-6 to TRBJ2-7; the D match is possibly TRBD1 or TRBD2, with 5 bases aligned in each. Sequenced material: peripheral blood mononuclear cells (PBMCs), taken at baseline. The CDR3 amino acid sequence is: CASSLFGGTDEQYF. At the DNA level, the sequence is TGTGCCAGCAGCTTGTTTGGGGGTACGGACGAGCAGTACTTC.